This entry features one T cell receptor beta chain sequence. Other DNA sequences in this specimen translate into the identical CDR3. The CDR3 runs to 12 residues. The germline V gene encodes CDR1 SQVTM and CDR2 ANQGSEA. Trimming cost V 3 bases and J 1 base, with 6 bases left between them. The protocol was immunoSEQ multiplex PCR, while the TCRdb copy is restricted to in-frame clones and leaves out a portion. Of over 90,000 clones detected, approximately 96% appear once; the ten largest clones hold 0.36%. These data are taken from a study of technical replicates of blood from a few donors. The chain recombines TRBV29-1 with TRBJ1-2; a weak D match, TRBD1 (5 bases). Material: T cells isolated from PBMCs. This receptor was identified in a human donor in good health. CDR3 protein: CSVEQGNYGYTF. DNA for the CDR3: TGCAGCGTTGAGCAGGGTAACTATGGCTACACCTTC.